One and the same sample provided the 26 T cell receptor beta chains below, sequenced in a study of T cell changes during pregnancy in multiple sclerosis. Profiling relied on immunoSEQ multiplex PCR, and the TCRdb table lists in-frame clones only, not all of them. The repertoire holds about 100,000 clones, with roughly 90% as singletons. Sequencing used peripheral blood, obtained after pregnancy. All receptors come from a female donor with multiple sclerosis, enrolled in a pregnancy study.

J is TRBJ2-5 and V is TRBV6-5; TRBD1 might be the D (5 bases). CDR1 is MNHEY and CDR2 is SVGAGI in the germline V gene. CDR3 size: 13 residues. The V gene lost 7 bases and the J gene lost 4 bases, with 13 bases spanning the gap. In DNA form, the CDR3 reads TGTGCCAGCAACGGTGCCCAGGGAGAGACCCAGTACTTC. Residues: CASNGAQGETQYF.

The chain recombines TRBV5-6 with TRBJ2-5; tentatively, D is TRBD1 (6 bases). The CDR3 contains 13 residues. Germline lookup yields CDR1 SGHDT and CDR2 YYEEEE. V lost 4 bases and J lost 5, with 12 bases in between. The CDR3 reads CASSTGSMETQYF. The CDR3 DNA is TGTGCCAGCAGCACAGGGTCCATGGAGACCCAGTACTTC.

The chain is built from TRBV19 and TRBJ1-2; 7 nucleotides match TRBD1. The CDR3 has 13 amino acids. Germline V gives CDR1 LNHDA, CDR2 SQIVND (reference sequence). The V and J ends lost 8 bases and 4 bases, in that order; junction bases with no gene match: 7. The CDR3 is CASLGQTVYGYTF. DNA for the CDR3: TGTGCCAGTCTGGGACAGACCGTCTATGGCTACACCTTC.

The rearrangement uses TRBV4-3 and TRBJ1-1; D possibly corresponds to TRBD1 (5 bases). The CDR3 contains 17 residues. Germline V gene sequence: CDR1 LGHNA, CDR2 YSLEER. V gave up 4 bases and J gave up 5 bases, with 23 bases separating them. CDR3 in DNA: TGCGCCAGCAGCCCCGGACGGGGGGAAGGGGCCCGAACTGAAGCTTTCTTT. Amino acid sequence: CASSPGRGEGARTEAFF.

V and J are TRBV5-4 and TRBJ2-2, with TRBD1 matching 7 bases. The CDR3 is 15 residues long. V shed 0 bases, J shed 2 bases, and the junction held 1 base outside the gene matches. The germline CDR1 and CDR2 sequences are SGHNT and YYREEE (reference sequence). In DNA form, the CDR3 reads TGTGCCAGCAGCTTGGGGGACAGAAACACCGGGGAGCTGTTTTTT. Its protein product is CASSLGDRNTGELFF.

The V gene is TRBV7-9, the J gene TRBJ1-1; 9 positions match TRBD1. Germline V gives CDR1 SEHNR, CDR2 FQNEAQ (reference sequence). V gave up 7 bases and J gave up 12 bases; unmatched junction bases: 9. This CDR3 has 12 residues. DNA for the CDR3: TGTGCCAGCAATACCCCGGGACAGGGTTCTTTCTTT. As protein: CASNTPGQGSFF. Supplemented by reference TRBV7-9 and TRBJ1-1, the full variable domain reads DTGVSQNPRHKITKRGQNVTFRCDPISEHNRLYWYRQTLGQGPEFLTYFQNEAQLEKSRLLSDRFSAERPKGSFSTLEIQRTEQGDSAMYLCASNTPGQGSFFGQGTRLTVV.

The rearrangement links TRBV13 to TRBJ2-3; D unclear. The CDR3 length is 13 residues. With 5 bases removed from V and 8 bases from J, the gap between germline ends came to 14 bases. Germline CDR1 reads PRHDT; CDR2 reads FYEKMQ (reference sequence). CDR3 in DNA: TGTGCCAGCAGCCCGCGAGGAATAACTACGCAGTATTTT. Amino acids: CASSPRGITTQYF. The full variable domain, completed using reference TRBV13 and TRBJ2-3, is AAGVIQSPRHLIKEKRETATLKCYPIPRHDTVYWYQQGPGQDPQFLISFYEKMQSDKGSIPDRFSAQQFSDYHSELNMSSLELGDSALYFCASSPRGITTQYFGPGTRLTVL.

The chain links TRBV5-1 to TRBJ1-1, with 7 bases aligning to TRBD1. Germline V lookup: CDR1 SGHRS, CDR2 YFSETQ. V lost 4 bases and J lost 3; bases outside the gene matches: 6. This CDR3 is built from 14 residues. CDR3 nucleotide sequence: TGCGCCAGCAGCCAACTGACAGGGTACACTGAAGCTTTCTTT. Translated: CASSQLTGYTEAFF.

This sequence joins TRBV6-5 and TRBJ2-7; 8 positions agree with TRBD2. V was pared by 2 bases and J by 1 base, with 4 bases of the junction left unmatched. Germline V gene data show CDR1 as MNHEY and CDR2 as SVGAGI. The CDR3 sequence is 15 residues long. The CDR3 sequence is CASSYREGESYEQYF. The CDR3 DNA follows: TGTGCCAGCAGTTACCGGGAGGGGGAGTCCTACGAGCAGTACTTC.

The V call is TRBV25-1, the J call TRBJ2-2; D remains unclear. The V gene's germline CDR1 is MGHDK and CDR2 SYGVNS. The V and J ends lost 4 bases and 6 bases respectively, with 6 bases between them. The CDR3 loop spans 12 amino acids. The CDR3 DNA reads as TGTGCCAGCAGTGCGGGTCCCGGGGAGCTGTTTTTT. As protein: CASSAGPGELFF. Supplemented by reference TRBV25-1 and TRBJ2-2, the full variable domain reads EADIYQTPRYLVIGTGKKITLECSQTMGHDKMYWYQQDPGMELHLIHYSYGVNSTEKGDLSSESTVSRIRTEHFPLTLESARPSHTSQYLCASSAGPGELFFGEGSRLTVL.

The chain has TRBV30 and TRBJ2-1; D not resolved. This CDR3 region has 13 residues. CDR1 and CDR2 from the germline V gene are GTSNPN and SVGIG (reference sequence). Trimming took 0 bases from V and 10 from J, leaving 13 bases between them. The CDR3 coding sequence is TGTGCCTGGAGTGTACAGTCGGTTGGCGAGCAGTTCTTC. Translation gives CAWSVQSVGEQFF.

The chain combines TRBV4-1 with TRBJ1-3, with D possibly matching TRBD1 (5 bases). Deletions cut 4 bases from V and 2 bases from J, with 18 bases between. This CDR3 contains 17 residues. From germline, CDR1 is MGHRA and CDR2 YSYEKL. CDR3 sequence reads: CASSPASGARAGNTIYF. The CDR3 DNA sequence: TGCGCCAGCAGCCCAGCTAGTGGGGCTAGGGCTGGAAACACCATATATTTT.

V usage is TRBV7-9 and J usage is TRBJ2-5; 8 bases map to TRBD2. The germline V gene encodes CDR1 SEHNR and CDR2 FQNEAQ (reference sequence). The CDR3 runs 16 residues. Trimming removed 4 bases from V and 1 base from J; junction bases left unmatched: 8. Written as DNA, the CDR3 is TGTGCCAGCAGCTCCTCAGTCGGGGGGGGCCAAGAGACCCAGTACTTC. Its translation: CASSSSVGGGQETQYF.

This sequence joins TRBV6-1 and TRBJ2-7; 7 positions match TRBD2. Losses at the gene ends were 8 bases for V and 7 bases for J; bases not matched to a gene: 14. Germline lookup yields CDR1 MNHNS and CDR2 SASEGT. The CDR3 consists of 14 residues. The CDR3 region has the DNA TGTGCCAGCCAGACCGGACTAGGTATCGTTGAGCAGTACTTC. It specifies CASQTGLGIVEQYF.

V gene TRBV14 combines with J gene TRBJ2-7; perhaps TRBD1 as D (5 bases). CDR1 is SGHDN and CDR2 is FVKESK in the germline V gene. This CDR3 region has 16 residues. V lost 0 bases to trimming and J lost 2 bases, with 14 bases between them. The CDR3 spells CASSQDLGPGTYEQYF. The CDR3 DNA reads TGTGCCAGCAGCCAAGATCTCGGGCCAGGGACCTACGAGCAGTACTTC.

The rearrangement uses TRBV4-3 and TRBJ1-2, with D maybe TRBD1 (5 bases). The CDR3 is made up of 15 amino acids. Per the germline V gene, CDR1 is LGHNA and CDR2 is YSLEER. V lost 0 bases to trimming and J lost 2 bases, with 10 bases between them. The CDR3: CASSQDRGKNYGYTF. CDR3 coding DNA: TGCGCCAGCAGCCAAGATCGGGGGAAAAACTATGGCTACACCTTC.

V usage is TRBV27 and J usage is TRBJ2-1; the match to TRBD1 covers 10 bases. With 6 bases clipped from V and 3 bases from J, the junction kept 8 bases outside the gene matches. Germline lookup yields CDR1 MNHEY and CDR2 SMNVEV (reference sequence). The CDR3 has 16 residues. DNA of the CDR3: TGTGCCAGCAGCTTTGCCGGGACAGGGGTCTACAATGAGCAGTTCTTC. Translated: CASSFAGTGVYNEQFF.

J is TRBJ1-5 and V is TRBV6-6; 7 bases align to TRBD1. The V gene end was trimmed by 2 bases and the J gene end by 4 bases; junction bases not matched to a gene: 2. The germline gives CDR1 MNHNY, CDR2 SVGAGI (reference sequence). CDR3 length: 14 residues. CDR3 protein: CASSYGTANQPQHF. The DNA for the CDR3 is TGTGCCAGCAGTTACGGGACAGCTAATCAGCCCCAGCATTTT.

The genes are TRBV5-1 and TRBJ1-1; D is ambiguous. This CDR3 has 13 residues. Germline V gene lookup returns CDR1 SGHRS and CDR2 YFSETQ. Deletions cut 7 bases from V and 4 bases from J, with 14 bases between. The CDR3 DNA reads as TGCGCCAGCCGTATCACTGACACCACTGAAGCTTTCTTT. Its translation is CASRITDTTEAFF.

CDR3: CASSQGYGNTEAFF. The CDR3 DNA reads as TGTGCCAGCAGTCAGGGGTATGGGAACACTGAAGCTTTCTTT. V usage is TRBV6-5 and J usage is TRBJ1-1, with a possible D match to TRBD1 (6 bases). This CDR3 spans 14 amino acids. V was cut by 5 bases and J by 1 base, with 11 bases left in between. The germline V gene has CDR1 MNHEY and CDR2 SVGAGI.

The chain links TRBV29-1 to TRBJ2-3; 10 bases line up with TRBD1. CDR3 length: 14 residues. Germline V gene sequence: CDR1 SQVTM, CDR2 ANQGSEA. The junction had 7 bases not matched to a gene; V was cut back by 6 bases and J by 4 bases. The CDR3 sequence: CSVARDRGPDTQYF. The DNA of the CDR3 is TGCAGCGTAGCCCGGGACAGGGGCCCAGATACGCAGTATTTT.

The chain employs TRBV2 and TRBJ1-6, with 8 bases aligning to TRBD1. Germline CDR1 and CDR2: SNHLY and FYNNEI. This CDR3 is 15 amino acids long. The V gene end was trimmed by 1 base and the J gene end by 8 bases; junction bases not matched to a gene: 4. This CDR3 is CASSEVMTGDSPLHF. The DNA for the CDR3 is TGTGCCAGCAGTGAAGTAATGACAGGGGATTCACCCCTCCACTTT.

The genes are TRBV7-9 and TRBJ1-2, with 12 bases identical to TRBD1. V lost 0 bases, J lost 3 bases, and 11 bases stayed unmatched. CDR1 SEHNR and CDR2 FQNEAQ come from the germline V gene (reference sequence). This CDR3 spans 19 amino acids. In nucleotides, the CDR3 is TGTGCCAGCAGCTTAGCGGATTCGGGACAGGGGGCGCCTCACTATGGCTACACCTTC. Protein: CASSLADSGQGAPHYGYTF.

The chain is built from TRBV11-3 and TRBJ2-2; 7 bases fit TRBD2. The trim removed 3 bases at V and 7 bases at J, leaving 2 bases unmatched. The germline V gene encodes CDR1 SGHNT and CDR2 YENEEA. CDR3 length equals 13 residues. The CDR3 protein is CASSFGGGGELFF. In DNA, the CDR3 is TGTGCCAGCAGCTTTGGGGGGGGCGGGGAGCTGTTTTTT. The complete variable domain, with remaining parts taken from reference TRBV11-3 and TRBJ2-2, reads EAGVVQSPRYKIIEKKQPVAFWCNPISGHNTLYWYLQNLGQGPELLIRYENEEAVDDSQLPKDRFSAERLKGVDSTLKIQPAELGDSAVYLCASSFGGGGELFFGEGSRLTVL.

This clone was found a few times. This chain uses TRBV30 with TRBJ1-3; TRBD1 is a possible D gene (5 bases). There are 14 residues in the CDR3. With 0 bases removed from V and 1 base from J, the gap between germline ends came to 7 bases. Germline CDR1 GTSNPN, CDR2 SVGIG (reference sequence). The CDR3 sequence: CAWSVGVSGNTIYF. The CDR3 region has the DNA TGTGCCTGGAGTGTAGGGGTGTCTGGAAACACCATATATTTT. Variable domain in full (rest from reference TRBV30 and TRBJ1-3): SQTIHQWPATLVQPVGSPLSLECTVEGTSNPNLYWYRQAAGRGLQLLFYSVGIGQISSEVPQNLSASRPQDRQFILSSKKLLLSDSGFYLCAWSVGVSGNTIYFGEGSWLTVV.

The V and J genes are TRBV7-9 and TRBJ1-1, with 7 bases aligning to TRBD1. This CDR3 region has 14 residues. The germline CDR1 and CDR2 sequences are SEHNR and FQNEAQ (reference sequence). V dropped 5 bases and J dropped 3; count of bases not matched to a gene: 6. The CDR3 nucleotides read TGTGCCAGCAGCCTACGGACAGGTTACACTGAAGCTTTCTTT. Translating gives CASSLRTGYTEAFF.